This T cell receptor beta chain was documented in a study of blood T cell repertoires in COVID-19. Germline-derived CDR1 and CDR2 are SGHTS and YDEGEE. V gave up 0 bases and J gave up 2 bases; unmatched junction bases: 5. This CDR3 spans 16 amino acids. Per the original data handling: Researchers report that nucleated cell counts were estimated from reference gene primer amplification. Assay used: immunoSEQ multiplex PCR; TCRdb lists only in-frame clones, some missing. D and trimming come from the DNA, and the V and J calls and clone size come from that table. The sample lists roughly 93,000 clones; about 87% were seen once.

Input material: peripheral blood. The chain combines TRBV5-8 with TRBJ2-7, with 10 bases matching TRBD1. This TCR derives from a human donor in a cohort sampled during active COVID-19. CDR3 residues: CASSLAGQGDPYEQYF. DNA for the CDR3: TGTGCCAGCAGCTTGGCCGGACAGGGGGACCCCTACGAGCAGTACTTC. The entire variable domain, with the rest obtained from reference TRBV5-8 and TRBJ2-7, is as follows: EAGVTQSPTHLIKTRGQQATLRCSPISGHTSVYWYQQALGLGLQFLLWYDEGEERNRGNFPPRFSGRQFPNYSSELNVNALELEDSALYLCASSLAGQGDPYEQYFGPGTRLTVT.